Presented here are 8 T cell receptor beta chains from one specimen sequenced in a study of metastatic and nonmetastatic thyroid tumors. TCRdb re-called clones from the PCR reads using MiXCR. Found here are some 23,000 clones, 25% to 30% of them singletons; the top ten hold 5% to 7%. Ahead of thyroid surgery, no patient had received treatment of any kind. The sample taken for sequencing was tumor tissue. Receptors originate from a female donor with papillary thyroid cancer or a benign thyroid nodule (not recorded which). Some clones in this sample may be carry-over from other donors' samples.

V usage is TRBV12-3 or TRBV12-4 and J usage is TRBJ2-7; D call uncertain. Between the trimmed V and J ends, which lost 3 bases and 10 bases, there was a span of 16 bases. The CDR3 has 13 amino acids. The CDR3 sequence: CASSFSTVRDQYF. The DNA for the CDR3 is TGTGCCAGCAGTTTCTCGACTGTGCGCGATCAGTACTTC.

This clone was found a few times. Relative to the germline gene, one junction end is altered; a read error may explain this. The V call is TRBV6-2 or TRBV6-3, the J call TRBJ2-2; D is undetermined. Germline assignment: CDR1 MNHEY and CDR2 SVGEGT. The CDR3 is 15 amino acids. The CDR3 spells CASGLNGFNTWELFF. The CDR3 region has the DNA TGTGCCAGCGGTCTTAACGGATTTAACACCTGGGAGCTGTTTTTT.

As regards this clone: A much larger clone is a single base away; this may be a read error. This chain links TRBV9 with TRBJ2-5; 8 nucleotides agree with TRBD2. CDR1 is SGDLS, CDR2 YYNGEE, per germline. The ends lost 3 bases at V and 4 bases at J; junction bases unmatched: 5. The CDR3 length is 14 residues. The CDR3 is CASSGGTSRETQYF. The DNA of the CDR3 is TGTGCCAGCAGCGGTGGGACTAGTAGAGAGACCCAGTACTTC.

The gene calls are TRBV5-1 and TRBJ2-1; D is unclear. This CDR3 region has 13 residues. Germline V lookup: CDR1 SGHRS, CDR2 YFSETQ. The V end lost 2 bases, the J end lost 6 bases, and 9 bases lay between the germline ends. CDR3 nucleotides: TGCGCCAGCAGCTTAGCTTGGGGCAATGAGCAGTTCTTC. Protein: CASSLAWGNEQFF.

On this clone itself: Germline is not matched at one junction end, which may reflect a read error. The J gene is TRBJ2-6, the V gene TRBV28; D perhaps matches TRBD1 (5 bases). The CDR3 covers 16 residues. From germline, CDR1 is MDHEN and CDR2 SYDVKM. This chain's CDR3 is CASSTRTWQGANVLTF. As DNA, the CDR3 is TGTGCTAGCAGTACCCGGACATGGCAAGGGGCCAACGTCCTGACTTTC. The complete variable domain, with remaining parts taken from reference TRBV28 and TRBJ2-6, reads DVKVTQSSRYLVKRTGEKVFLECVQDMDHENMFWYRQDPGLGLRLIYFSYDVKMKEKGDIPEGYSVSREKKERFSLILESASTNQTSMYLCASSTRTWQGANVLTFGAGSRLTVL.

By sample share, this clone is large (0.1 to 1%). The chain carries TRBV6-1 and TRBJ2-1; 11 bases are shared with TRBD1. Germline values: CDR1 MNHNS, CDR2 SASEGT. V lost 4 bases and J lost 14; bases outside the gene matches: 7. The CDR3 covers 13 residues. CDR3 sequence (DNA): TGTGCCAGCAGTGCGGGACAGGGGGGGCCTGAGTTCTTC. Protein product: CASSAGQGGPEFF.

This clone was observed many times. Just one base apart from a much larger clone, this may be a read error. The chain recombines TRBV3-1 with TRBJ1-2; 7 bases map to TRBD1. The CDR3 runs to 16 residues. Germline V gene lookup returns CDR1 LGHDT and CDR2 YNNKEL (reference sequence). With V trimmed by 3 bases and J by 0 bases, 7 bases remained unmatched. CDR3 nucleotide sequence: TGTGCCAGCAGCCATCGCGGGACAGTGGCTAACTATGGCTACACCTTC. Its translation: CASSHRGTVANYGYTF.

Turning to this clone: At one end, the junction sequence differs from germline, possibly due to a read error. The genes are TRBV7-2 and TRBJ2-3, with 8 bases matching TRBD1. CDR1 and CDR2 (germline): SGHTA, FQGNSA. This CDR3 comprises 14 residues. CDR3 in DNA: TGTGCCAGTAGACCCCAGGGGGCCACAGATGCGCAGTATTTT. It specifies CASRPQGATDAQYF.